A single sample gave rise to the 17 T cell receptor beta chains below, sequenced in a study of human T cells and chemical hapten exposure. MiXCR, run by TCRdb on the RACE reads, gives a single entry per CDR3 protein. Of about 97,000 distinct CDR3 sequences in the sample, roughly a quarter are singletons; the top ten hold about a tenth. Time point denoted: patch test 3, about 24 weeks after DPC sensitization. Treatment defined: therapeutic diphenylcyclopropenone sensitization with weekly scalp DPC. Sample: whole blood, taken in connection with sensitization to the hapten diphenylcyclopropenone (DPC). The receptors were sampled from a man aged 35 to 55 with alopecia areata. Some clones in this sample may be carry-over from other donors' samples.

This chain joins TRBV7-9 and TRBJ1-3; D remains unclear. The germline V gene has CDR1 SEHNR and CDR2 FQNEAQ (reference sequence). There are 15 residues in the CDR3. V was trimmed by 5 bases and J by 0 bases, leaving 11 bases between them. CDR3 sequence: CASSPTFSSGNTIYF. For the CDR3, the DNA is TGTGCCAGCAGCCCTACATTCTCCTCTGGAAACACCATATATTTT. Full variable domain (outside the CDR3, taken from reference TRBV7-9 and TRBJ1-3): DTGVSQNPRHKITKRGQNVTFRCDPISEHNRLYWYRQTLGQGPEFLTYFQNEAQLEKSRLLSDRFSAERPKGSFSTLEIQRTEQGDSAMYLCASSPTFSSGNTIYFGEGSWLTVV.

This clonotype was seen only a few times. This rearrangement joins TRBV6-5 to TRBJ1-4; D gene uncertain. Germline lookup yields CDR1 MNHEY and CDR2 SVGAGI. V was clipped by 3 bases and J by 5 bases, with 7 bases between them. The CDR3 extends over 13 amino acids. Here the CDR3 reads CASSYGQNEKLFF. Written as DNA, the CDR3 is TGTGCCAGCAGTTATGGCCAAAATGAAAAACTGTTTTTT.

CDR3 region: CSAGTGTSYEQYF. DNA of the CDR3: TGCAGTGCGGGGACAGGAACCTCCTACGAGCAGTACTTC. The V call is TRBV20-1, the J call TRBJ2-7, with TRBD1 identical over 8 bases. The CDR3 is made up of 13 amino acids. The ends lost 6 bases at V and 0 bases at J; junction bases unmatched: 4. Germline lookup yields CDR1 DFQATT and CDR2 SNEGSKA (reference sequence).

The CDR3, as DNA: TGCGCCAGCAGCCGGGGGGGTCTAGCGGGAGGTACGGATACGCAGTATTTT. Protein sequence: CASSRGGLAGGTDTQYF. The chain employs TRBV4-1 and TRBJ2-3; 11 bases align to TRBD2. The CDR3 is 17 residues long. With V trimmed by 4 bases and J by 6 bases, 12 bases remained unmatched. The germline V gene has CDR1 MGHRA and CDR2 YSYEKL.

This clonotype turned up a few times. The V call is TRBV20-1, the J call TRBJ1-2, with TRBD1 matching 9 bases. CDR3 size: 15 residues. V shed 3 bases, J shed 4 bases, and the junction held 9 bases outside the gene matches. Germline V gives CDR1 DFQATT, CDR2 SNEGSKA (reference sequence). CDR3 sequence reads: CSASPKGTGSYGYTF. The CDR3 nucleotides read TGCAGTGCTAGTCCCAAGGGGACAGGGTCCTATGGCTACACCTTC.

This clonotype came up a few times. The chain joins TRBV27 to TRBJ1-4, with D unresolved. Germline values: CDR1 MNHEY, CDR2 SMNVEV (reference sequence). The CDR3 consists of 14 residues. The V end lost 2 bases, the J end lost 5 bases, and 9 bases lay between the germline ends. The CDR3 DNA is TGTGCCAGCAGTTTAAACAGCACGAATGAAAAACTGTTTTTT. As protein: CASSLNSTNEKLFF. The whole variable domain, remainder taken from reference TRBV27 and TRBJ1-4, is EAQVTQNPRYLITVTGKKLTVTCSQNMNHEYMSWYRQDPGLGLRQIYYSMNVEVTDKGDVPEGYKVSRKEKRNFPLILESPSPNQTSLYFCASSLNSTNEKLFFGSGTQLSVL.

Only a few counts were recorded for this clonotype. For the CDR3, the DNA is TGTGCCATCAGTGTCGGCGGGAGTACAGATACGCAGTATTTT. This translates into CAISVGGSTDTQYF. This chain links TRBV10-3 with TRBJ2-3; 7 positions agree with TRBD2. Germline CDR1 ENHRY, CDR2 SYGVKD. Trimming removed 4 bases from V and 3 bases from J; junction bases left unmatched: 4. The CDR3 runs 14 residues.

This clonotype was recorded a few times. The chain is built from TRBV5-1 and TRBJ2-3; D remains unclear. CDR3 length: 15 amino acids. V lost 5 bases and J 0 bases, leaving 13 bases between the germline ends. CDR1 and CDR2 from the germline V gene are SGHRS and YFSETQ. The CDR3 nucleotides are TGCGCCAGCAGGAAAAACAGTGTTAGCACAGATACGCAGTATTTT. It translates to CASRKNSVSTDTQYF. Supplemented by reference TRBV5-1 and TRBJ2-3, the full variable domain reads KAGVTQTPRYLIKTRGQQVTLSCSPISGHRSVSWYQQTPGQGLQFLFEYFSETQRNKGNFPGRFSGRQFSNSRSEMNVSTLELGDSALYLCASRKNSVSTDTQYFGPGTRLTVL.

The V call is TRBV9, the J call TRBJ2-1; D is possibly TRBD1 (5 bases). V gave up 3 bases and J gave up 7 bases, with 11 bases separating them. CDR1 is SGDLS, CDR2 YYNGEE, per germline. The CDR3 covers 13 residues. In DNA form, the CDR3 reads TGTGCCAGCAGCGCCCTACCAGGGAATGAGCAGTTCTTC. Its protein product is CASSALPGNEQFF.

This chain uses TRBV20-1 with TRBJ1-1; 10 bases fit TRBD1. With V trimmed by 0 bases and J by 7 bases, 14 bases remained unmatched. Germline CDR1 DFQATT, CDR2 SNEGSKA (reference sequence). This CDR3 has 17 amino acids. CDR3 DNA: TGCAGTGCTAGAGATCAGGGACAGGGGCGAGGTGGCAGTGAAGCTTTCTTT. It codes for CSARDQGQGRGGSEAFF.

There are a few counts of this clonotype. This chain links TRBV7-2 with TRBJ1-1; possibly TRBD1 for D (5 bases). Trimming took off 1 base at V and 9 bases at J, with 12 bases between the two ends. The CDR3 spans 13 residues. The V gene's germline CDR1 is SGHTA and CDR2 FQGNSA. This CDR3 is CASSLERAGKAFF. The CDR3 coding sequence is TGTGCCAGCAGCTTAGAAAGGGCAGGGAAAGCTTTCTTT.

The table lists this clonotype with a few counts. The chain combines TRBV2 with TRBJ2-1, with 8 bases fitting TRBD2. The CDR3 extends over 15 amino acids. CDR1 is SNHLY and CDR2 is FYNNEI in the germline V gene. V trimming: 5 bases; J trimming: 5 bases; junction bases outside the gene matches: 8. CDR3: CASSITSGTHNEQFF. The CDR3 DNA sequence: TGTGCCAGCAGTATTACTAGCGGAACCCACAATGAGCAGTTCTTC.

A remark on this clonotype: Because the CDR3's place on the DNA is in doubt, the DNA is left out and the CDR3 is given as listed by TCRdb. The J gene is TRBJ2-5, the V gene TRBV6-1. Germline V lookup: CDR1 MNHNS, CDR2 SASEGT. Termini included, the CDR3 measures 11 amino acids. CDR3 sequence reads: CASSSSETQYF.

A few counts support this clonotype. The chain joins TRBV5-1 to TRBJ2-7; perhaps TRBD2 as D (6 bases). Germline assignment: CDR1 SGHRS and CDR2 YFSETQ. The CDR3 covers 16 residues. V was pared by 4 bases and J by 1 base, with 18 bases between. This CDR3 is CASSVSRGTGSYEQYF. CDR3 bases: TGCGCCAGCAGCGTCTCCCGGGGGACGGGTTCCTACGAGCAGTACTTC.

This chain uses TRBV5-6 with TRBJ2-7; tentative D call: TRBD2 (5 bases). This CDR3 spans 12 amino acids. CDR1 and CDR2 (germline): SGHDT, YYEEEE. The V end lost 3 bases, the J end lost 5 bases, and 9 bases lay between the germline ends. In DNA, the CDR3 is TGTGCCAGCAGCTGGCAGGAGGACGAGCAGTACTTC. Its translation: CASSWQEDEQYF.

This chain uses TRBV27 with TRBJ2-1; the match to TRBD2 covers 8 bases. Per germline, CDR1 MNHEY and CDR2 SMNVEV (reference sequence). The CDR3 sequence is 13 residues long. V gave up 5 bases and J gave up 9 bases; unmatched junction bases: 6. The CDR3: CASSTPGLGEQFF. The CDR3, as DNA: TGTGCCAGCAGTACACCGGGACTAGGTGAGCAGTTCTTC.

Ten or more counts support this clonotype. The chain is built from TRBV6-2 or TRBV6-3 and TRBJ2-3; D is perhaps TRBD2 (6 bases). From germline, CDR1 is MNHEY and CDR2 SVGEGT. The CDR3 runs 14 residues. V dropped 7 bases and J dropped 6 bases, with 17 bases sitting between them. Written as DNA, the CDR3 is TGTGCCAGCAAGGGCGGGATCTCCGGTGATACGCAGTATTTT. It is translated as CASKGGISGDTQYF.